This T cell receptor (beta chain) comes out of a study of shared clonotypes between healthy human individuals. CD8 cells regarded as naive lacked CD45RO, were positively chosen for CCR7, and omitted terminally differentiated effector memory CD45RA+ cells. This CDR3 is 14 amino acids long. Germline V CDR1 and CDR2: LGHNA, YSLEER. V shed 4 bases, J shed 5 bases, and the junction held 2 bases outside the gene matches. Assay used: immunoSEQ multiplex PCR; TCRdb lists only in-frame clones, some missing. The repertoire holds roughly 2,000,000 clones, with about 95% as singletons. The chain uses TRBV4-3 and TRBJ2-1, with TRBD1 matching over 10 bases. The sequenced sample was naive CD8+ T cells sorted from blood. The TCR originated in a man younger than 35 in good health. As DNA, the CDR3 is TGCGCCAGCAGCCCCGGGACAGGGGACAATGAGCAGTTCTTC. Encoded protein: CASSPGTGDNEQFF.